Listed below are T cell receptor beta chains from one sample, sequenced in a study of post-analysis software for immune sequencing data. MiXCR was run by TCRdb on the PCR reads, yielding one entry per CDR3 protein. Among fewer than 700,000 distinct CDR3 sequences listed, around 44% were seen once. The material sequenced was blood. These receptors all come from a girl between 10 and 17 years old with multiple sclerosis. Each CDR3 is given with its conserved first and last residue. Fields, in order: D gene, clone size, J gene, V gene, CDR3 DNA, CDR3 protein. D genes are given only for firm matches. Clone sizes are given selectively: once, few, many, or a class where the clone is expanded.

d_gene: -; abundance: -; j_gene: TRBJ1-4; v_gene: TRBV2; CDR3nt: TGTGCCAGCAGCGACAACTACGTGGGGGAAAAACTGTTTTTT; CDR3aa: CASSDNYVGEKLFF
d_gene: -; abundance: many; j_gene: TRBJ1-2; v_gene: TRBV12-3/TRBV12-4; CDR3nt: TGTGCCAGCAGTTTATCAACCTTGGGCTACACCTTC; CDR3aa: CASSLSTLGYTF
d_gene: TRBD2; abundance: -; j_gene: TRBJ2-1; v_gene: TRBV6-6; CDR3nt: TGTGCCAGCAGCCCTCTAGCGGGAGGGCCGAGAGATGAGCAGTTCTTC; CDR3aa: CASSPLAGGPRDEQFF
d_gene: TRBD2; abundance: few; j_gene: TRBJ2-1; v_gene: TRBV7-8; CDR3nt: TGTGCCAGCAGCTTCGGGGGGGGCCCGCTCCCCTACAATGAGCAGTTCTTC; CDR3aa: CASSFGGGPLPYNEQFF
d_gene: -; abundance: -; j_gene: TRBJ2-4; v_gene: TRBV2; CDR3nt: TGTGCCAGCAGTGAGGGGGAAGCCAAAAACATTCAGTACTTC; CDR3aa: CASSEGEAKNIQYF
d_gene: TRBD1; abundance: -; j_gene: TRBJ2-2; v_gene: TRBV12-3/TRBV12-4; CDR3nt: TGTGCCAGCAGTTGGACAGGGGGCCGGGGCGGGGAGCTGTTTTTT; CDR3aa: CASSWTGGRGGELFF
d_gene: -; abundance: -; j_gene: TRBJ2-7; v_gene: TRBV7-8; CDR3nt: TGTGCCAGCAGCCCCAAAAGGACAGACCCCTACGAGCAGTACTTC; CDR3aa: CASSPKRTDPYEQYF
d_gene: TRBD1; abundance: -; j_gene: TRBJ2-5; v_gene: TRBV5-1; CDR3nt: TGCGCCAGCAGATCGGACAGGGCAGAGACCCAGTACTTC; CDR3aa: CASRSDRAETQYF
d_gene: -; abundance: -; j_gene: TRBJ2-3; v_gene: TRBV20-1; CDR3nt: TGCAGTGCTAGAGAAGGACACGATACGCAGTATTTT; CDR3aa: CSAREGHDTQYF
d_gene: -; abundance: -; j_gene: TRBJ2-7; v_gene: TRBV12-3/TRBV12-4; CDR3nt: TGTGCCAGCACCGCAGGGTCCTCCTACGAGCAGTACTTC; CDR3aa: CASTAGSSYEQYF
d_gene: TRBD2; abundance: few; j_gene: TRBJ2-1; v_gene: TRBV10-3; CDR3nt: TGTGCCATCAGTGAGTCGGGGCTAGCGGGAGACCGCGATGAGCAGTTCTTC; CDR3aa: CAISESGLAGDRDEQFF
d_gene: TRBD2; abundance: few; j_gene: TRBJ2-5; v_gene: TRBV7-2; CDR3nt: TGTGCCAGCAGCCGTAGCGGGGGGGCCGTGGAGACCCAGTACTTC; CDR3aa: CASSRSGGAVETQYF
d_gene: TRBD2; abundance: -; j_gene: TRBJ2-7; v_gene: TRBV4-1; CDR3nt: TGCGCCAGCAGCCAAGATCCTCCACTAGCGGGAGGGCCCCCCTACGAGCAGTACTTC; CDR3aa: CASSQDPPLAGGPPYEQYF
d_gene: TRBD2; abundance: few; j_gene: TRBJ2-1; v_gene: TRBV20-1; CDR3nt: TGCAGTGCTAGCCCCCTTAGCGGGGGGGCCGGCATTGGGTTCTTC; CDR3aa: CSASPLSGGAGIGFF
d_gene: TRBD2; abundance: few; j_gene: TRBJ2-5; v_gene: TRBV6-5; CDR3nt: TGTGCCAGCAGTTACCTCGTCGGGACTAACCAAGAGACCCAGTACTTC; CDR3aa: CASSYLVGTNQETQYF
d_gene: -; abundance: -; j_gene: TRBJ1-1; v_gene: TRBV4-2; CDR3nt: TGTGCCAGCAGCCAACGCGGACAGTTGAACACTGAAGCTTTCTTT; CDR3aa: CASSQRGQLNTEAFF